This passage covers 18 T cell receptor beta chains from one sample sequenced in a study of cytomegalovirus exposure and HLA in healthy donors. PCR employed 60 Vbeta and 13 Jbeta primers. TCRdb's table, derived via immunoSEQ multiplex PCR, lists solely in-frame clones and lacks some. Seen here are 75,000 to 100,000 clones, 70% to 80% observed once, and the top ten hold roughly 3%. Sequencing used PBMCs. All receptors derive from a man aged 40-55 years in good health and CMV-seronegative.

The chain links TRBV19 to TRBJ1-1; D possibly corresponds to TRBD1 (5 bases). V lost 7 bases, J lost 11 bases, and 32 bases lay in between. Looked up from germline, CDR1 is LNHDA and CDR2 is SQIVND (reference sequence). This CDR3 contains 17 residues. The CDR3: CASKDAGGGGVNSPAFF. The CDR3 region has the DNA TGTGCCAGTAAGGATGCGGGGGGAGGAGGGGTCAATTCGCCGGCTTTCTTT.

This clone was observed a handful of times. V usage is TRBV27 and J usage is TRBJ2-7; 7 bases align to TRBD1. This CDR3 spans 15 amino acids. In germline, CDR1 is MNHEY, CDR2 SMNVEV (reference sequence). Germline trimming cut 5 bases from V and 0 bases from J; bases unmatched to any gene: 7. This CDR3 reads CASSAQGSSSYEQYF. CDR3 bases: TGTGCCAGCAGTGCACAGGGGTCTAGCTCCTACGAGCAGTACTTC.

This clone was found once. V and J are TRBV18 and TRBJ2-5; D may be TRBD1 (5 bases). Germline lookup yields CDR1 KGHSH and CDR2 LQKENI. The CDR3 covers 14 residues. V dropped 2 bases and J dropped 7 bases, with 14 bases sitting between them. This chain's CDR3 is CASSPAQGGGTQYF. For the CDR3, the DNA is TGTGCCAGCTCACCAGCGCAGGGCGGTGGGACCCAGTACTTC. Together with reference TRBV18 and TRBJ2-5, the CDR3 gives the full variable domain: NAGVMQNPRHLVRRRGQEARLRCSPMKGHSHVYWYRQLPEEGLKFMVYLQKENIIDESGMPKERFSAEFPKEGPSILRIQQVVRGDSAAYFCASSPAQGGGTQYFGPGTRLLVL.

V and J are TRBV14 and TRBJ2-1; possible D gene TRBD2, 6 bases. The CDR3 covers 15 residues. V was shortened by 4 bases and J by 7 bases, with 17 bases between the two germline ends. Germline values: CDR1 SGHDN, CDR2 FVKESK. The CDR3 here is CASSPRDSDGNEQFF. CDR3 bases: TGTGCCAGCAGCCCCCGGGACTCAGACGGGAATGAGCAGTTCTTC.

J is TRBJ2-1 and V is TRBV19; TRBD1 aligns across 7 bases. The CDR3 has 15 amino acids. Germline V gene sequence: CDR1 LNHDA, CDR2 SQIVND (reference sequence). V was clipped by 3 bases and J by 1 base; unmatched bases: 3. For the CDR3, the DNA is TGTGCCAGTAGTATTCGACAGGGATCCTACAATGAGCAGTTCTTC. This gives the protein CASSIRQGSYNEQFF.

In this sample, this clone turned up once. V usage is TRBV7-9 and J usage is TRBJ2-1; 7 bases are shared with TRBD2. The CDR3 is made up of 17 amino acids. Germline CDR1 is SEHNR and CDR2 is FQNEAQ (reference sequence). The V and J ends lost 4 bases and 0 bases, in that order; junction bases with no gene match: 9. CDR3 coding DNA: TGTGCCAGCAGCTCCGGACTAGTCATAAGCTCCTACAATGAGCAGTTCTTC. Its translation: CASSSGLVISSYNEQFF.

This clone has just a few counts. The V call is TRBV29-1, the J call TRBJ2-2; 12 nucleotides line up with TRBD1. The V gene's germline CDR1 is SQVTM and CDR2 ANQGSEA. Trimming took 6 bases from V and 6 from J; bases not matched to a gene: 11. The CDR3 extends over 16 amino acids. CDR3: CSVDESGQGAPGELFF. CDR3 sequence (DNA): TGCAGCGTAGACGAGTCGGGACAGGGGGCACCCGGGGAGCTGTTTTTT.

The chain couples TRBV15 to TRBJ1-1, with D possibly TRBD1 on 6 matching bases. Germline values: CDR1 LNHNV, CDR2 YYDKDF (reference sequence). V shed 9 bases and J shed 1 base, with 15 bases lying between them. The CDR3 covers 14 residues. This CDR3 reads CATRGQTGNTEAFF. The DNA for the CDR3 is TGTGCCACTCGTGGTCAGACAGGGAACACTGAAGCTTTCTTT.

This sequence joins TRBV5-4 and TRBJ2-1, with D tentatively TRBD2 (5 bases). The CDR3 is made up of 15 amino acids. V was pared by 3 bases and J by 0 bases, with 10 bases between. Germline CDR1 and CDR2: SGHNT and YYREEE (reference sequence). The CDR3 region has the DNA TGTGCCAGCAGCTCTCCCACTAGCTCCTACAATGAGCAGTTCTTC. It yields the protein CASSSPTSSYNEQFF.

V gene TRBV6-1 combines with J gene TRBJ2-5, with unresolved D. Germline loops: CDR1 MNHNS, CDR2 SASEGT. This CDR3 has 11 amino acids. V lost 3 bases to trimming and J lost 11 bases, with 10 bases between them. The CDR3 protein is CASSDAVSQYF. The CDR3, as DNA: TGTGCCAGCAGTGATGCGGTCTCTCAGTACTTC.

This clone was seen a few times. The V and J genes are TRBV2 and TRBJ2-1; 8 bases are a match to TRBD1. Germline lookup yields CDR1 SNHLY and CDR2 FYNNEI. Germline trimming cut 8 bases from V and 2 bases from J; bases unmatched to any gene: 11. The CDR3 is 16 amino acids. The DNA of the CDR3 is TGTGCCAGCTCCCCAGAGGACAGGGATACCTACAATGAGCAGTTCTTC. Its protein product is CASSPEDRDTYNEQFF.

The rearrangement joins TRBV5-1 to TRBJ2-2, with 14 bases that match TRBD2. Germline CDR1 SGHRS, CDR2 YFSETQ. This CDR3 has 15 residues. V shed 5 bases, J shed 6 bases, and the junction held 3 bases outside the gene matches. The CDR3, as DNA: TGCGCCAGCAGAGGGACTAGCGGGAGCGCCGGGGAGCTGTTTTTT. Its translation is CASRGTSGSAGELFF.

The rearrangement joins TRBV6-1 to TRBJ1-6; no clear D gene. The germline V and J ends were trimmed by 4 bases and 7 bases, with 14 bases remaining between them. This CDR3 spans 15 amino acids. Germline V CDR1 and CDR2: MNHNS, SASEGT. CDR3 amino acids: CASSVEAVRNSPLHF. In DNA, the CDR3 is TGTGCCAGCAGTGTAGAGGCAGTTAGAAATTCACCCCTCCACTTT.

CDR3 DNA: TGTGCCAGCAGTTTCGTCTACCCTAGCACTGAAGCTTTCTTT. Its translation: CASSFVYPSTEAFF. This chain connects TRBV28 to TRBJ1-1, with D uncertain. The length of the CDR3 is 14 residues. Germline values: CDR1 MDHEN, CDR2 SYDVKM. The V end lost 3 bases, the J end lost 4 bases, and 12 bases lay between the germline ends. Variable domain in full (rest from reference TRBV28 and TRBJ1-1): DVKVTQSSRYLVKRTGEKVFLECVQDMDHENMFWYRQDPGLGLRLIYFSYDVKMKEKGDIPEGYSVSREKKERFSLILESASTNQTSMYLCASSFVYPSTEAFFGQGTRLTVV.

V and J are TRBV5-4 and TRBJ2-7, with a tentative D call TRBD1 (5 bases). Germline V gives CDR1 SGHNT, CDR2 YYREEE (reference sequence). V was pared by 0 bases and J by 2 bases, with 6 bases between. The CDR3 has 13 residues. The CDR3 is CASSLDRPYEQYF. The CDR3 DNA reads TGTGCCAGCAGCTTGGACAGGCCCTACGAGCAGTACTTC. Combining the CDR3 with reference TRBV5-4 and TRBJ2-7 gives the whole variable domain ETGVTQSPTHLIKTRGQQVTLRCSSQSGHNTVSWYQQALGQGPQFIFQYYREEENGRGNFPPRFSGLQFPNYSSELNVNALELDDSALYLCASSLDRPYEQYFGPGTRLTVT.

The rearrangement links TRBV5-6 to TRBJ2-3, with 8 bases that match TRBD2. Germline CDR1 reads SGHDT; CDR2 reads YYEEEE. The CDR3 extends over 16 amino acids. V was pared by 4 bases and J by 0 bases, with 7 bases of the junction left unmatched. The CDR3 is CASSRVSGTSTDTQYF. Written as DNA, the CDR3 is TGTGCCAGCAGCCGGGTTAGCGGGACGAGCACAGATACGCAGTATTTT.

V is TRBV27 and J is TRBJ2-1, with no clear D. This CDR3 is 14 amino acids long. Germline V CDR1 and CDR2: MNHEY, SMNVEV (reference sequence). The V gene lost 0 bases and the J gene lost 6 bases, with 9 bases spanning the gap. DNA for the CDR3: TGTGCCAGCAGTTTATCTTCTAGTTTCAATGAGCAGTTCTTC. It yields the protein CASSLSSSFNEQFF.

The CDR3 nucleotides are TGTGCCAGCAGTTACTCCTCCCAGACAGGCAACACTGAAGCTTTCTTT. It codes for CASSYSSQTGNTEAFF. The genes are TRBV6-5 and TRBJ1-1; D possibly corresponds to TRBD1 (6 bases). Trimming stripped 0 bases from V and 2 bases from J, with 13 bases between. Germline V gene sequence: CDR1 MNHEY, CDR2 SVGAGI. The CDR3 consists of 16 residues.